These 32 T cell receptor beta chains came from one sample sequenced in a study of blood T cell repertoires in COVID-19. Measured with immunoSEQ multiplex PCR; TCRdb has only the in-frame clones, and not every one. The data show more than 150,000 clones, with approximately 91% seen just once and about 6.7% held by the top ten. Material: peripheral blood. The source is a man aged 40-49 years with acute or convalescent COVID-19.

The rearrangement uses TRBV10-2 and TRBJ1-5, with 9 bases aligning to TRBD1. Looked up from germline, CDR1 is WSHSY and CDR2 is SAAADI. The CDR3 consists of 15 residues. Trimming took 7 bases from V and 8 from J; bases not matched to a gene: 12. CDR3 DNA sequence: TGCGCCAGCACCGAAGCGGGACAGGGTATTGAGCCCCAGCATTTT. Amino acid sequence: CASTEAGQGIEPQHF.

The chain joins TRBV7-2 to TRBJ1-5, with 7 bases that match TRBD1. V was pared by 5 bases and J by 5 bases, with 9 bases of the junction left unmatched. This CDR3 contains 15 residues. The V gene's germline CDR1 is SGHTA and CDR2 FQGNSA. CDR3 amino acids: CASSPRSGQDQPQHF. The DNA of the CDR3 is TGTGCCAGCAGCCCGCGGAGCGGACAGGATCAGCCCCAGCATTTT.

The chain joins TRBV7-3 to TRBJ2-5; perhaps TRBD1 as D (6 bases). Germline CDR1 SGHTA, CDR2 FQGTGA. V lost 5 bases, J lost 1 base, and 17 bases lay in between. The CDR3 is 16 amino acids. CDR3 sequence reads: CASSELQGMSQETQYF. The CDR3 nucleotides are TGTGCCAGCAGCGAGCTACAGGGAATGTCCCAAGAGACCCAGTACTTC.

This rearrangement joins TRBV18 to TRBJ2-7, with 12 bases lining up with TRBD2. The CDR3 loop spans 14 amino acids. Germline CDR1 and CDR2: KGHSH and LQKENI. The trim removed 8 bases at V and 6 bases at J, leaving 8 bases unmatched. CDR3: CASTGGLAGIEQYF. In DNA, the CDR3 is TGTGCCAGCACTGGCGGACTAGCGGGGATCGAGCAGTACTTC.

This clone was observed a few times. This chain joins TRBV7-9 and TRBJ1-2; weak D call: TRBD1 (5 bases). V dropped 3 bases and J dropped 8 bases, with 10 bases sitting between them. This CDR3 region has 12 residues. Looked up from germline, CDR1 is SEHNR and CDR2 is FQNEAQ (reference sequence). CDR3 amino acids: CASSFAGRGYTF. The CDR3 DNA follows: TGTGCCAGCAGCTTTGCAGGGCGAGGCTACACCTTC.

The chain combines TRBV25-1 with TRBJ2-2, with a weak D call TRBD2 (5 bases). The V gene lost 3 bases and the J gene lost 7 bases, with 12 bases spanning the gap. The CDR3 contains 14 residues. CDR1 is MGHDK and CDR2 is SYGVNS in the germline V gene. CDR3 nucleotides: TGTGCCAGCAGTGACCTCGGAGCGGTCGGGGAGCTGTTTTTT. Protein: CASSDLGAVGELFF. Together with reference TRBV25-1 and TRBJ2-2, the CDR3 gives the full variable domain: EADIYQTPRYLVIGTGKKITLECSQTMGHDKMYWYQQDPGMELHLIHYSYGVNSTEKGDLSSESTVSRIRTEHFPLTLESARPSHTSQYLCASSDLGAVGELFFGEGSRLTVL.

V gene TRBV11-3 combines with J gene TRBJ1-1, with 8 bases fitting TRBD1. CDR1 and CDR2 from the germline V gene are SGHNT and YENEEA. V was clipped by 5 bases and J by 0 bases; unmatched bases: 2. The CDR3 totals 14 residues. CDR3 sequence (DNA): TGTGCCAGCAGCGCAGGGGGCGTGAACACTGAAGCTTTCTTT. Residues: CASSAGGVNTEAFF. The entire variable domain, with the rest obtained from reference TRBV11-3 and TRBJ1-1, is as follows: EAGVVQSPRYKIIEKKQPVAFWCNPISGHNTLYWYLQNLGQGPELLIRYENEEAVDDSQLPKDRFSAERLKGVDSTLKIQPAELGDSAVYLCASSAGGVNTEAFFGQGTRLTVV.

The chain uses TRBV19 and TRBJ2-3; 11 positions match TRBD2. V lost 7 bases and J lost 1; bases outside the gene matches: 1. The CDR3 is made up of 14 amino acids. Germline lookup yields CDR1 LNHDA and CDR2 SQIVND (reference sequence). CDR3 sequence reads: CASKLAGGTDTQYF. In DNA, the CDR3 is TGTGCCAGTAAACTAGCGGGGGGCACAGATACGCAGTATTTT. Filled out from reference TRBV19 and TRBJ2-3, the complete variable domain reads DGGITQSPKYLFRKEGQNVTLSCEQNLNHDAMYWYRQDPGQGLRLIYYSQIVNDFQKGDIAEGYSVSREKKESFPLTVTSAQKNPTAFYLCASKLAGGTDTQYFGPGTRLTVL.

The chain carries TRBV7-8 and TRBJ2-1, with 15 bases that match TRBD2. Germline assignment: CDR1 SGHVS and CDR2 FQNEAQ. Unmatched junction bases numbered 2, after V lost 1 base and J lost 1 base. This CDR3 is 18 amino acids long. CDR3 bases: TGTGCCAGCAGCTTAGGGGGACTAGCGGGGGGTTCCTACAATGAGCAGTTCTTC. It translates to CASSLGGLAGGSYNEQFF. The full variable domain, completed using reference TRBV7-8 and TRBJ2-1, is GAGVSQSPRYKVAKRGQDVALRCDPISGHVSLFWYQQALGQGPEFLTYFQNEAQLDKSGLPSDRFFAERPEGSVSTLKIQRTQQEDSAVYLCASSLGGLAGGSYNEQFFGPGTRLTVL.

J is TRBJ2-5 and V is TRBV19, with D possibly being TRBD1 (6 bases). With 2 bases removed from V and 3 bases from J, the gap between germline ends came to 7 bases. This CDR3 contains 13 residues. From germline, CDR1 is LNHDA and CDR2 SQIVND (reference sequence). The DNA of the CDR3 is TGTGCCAGTAGTATATCAGGGGAAGAGACCCAGTACTTC. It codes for CASSISGEETQYF.

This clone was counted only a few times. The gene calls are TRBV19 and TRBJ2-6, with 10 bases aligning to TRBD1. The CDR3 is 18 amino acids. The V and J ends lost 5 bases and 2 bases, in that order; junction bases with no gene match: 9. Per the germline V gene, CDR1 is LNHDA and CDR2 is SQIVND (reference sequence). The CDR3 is CASSLTGGSGAGANVLTF. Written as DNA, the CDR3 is TGTGCCAGTAGTCTGACAGGGGGCTCGGGCGCTGGGGCCAACGTCCTGACTTTC.

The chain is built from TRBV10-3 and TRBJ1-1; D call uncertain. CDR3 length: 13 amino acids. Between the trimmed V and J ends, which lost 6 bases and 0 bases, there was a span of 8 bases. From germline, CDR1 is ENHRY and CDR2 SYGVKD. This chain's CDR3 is CAISSGMNTEAFF. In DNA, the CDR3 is TGTGCCATCAGCTCAGGTATGAACACTGAAGCTTTCTTT.

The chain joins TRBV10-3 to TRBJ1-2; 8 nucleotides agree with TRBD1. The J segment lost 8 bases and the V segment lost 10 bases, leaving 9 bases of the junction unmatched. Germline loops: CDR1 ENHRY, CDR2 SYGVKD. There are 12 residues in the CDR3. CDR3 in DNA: TGTGCCACGCTGGGACAGGATGACGGCTACACCTTC. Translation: CATLGQDDGYTF.

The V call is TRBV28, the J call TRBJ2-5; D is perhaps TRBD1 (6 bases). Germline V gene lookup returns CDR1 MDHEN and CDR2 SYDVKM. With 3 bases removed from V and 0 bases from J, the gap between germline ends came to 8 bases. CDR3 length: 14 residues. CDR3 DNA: TGTGCCAGCAGTTTGAACAGGGACCAAGAGACCCAGTACTTC. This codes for CASSLNRDQETQYF.

The CDR3 sequence: CASSGTDYNSPLHF. CDR3 DNA: TGTGCCAGCAGCGGGACAGACTATAATTCACCCCTCCACTTT. J is TRBJ1-6 and V is TRBV6-5; 7 nucleotides align to TRBD1. The CDR3 has 14 residues. With V trimmed by 6 bases and J by 3 bases, 2 bases remained unmatched. The V gene's germline CDR1 is MNHEY and CDR2 SVGAGI.

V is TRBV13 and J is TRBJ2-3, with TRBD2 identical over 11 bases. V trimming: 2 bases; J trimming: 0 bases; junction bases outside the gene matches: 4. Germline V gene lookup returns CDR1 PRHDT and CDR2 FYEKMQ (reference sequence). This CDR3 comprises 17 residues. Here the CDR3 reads CASSLSLAGGSTDTQYF. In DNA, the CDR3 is TGTGCCAGCAGCTTAAGTTTAGCGGGGGGGAGCACAGATACGCAGTATTTT.

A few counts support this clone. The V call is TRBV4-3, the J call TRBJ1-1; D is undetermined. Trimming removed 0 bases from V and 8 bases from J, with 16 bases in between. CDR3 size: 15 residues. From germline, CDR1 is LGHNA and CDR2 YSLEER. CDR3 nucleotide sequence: TGCGCCAGCAGCCAAGAATTTTTTCCCGGGAGGGAAGCTTTCTTT. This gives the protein CASSQEFFPGREAFF.

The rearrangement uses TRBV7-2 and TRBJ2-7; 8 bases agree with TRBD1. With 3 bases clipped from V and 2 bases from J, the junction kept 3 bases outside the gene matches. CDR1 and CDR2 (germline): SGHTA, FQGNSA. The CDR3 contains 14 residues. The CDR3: CASSLVGQAYEQYF. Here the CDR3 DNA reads TGTGCCAGCAGCTTGGTGGGACAGGCCTACGAGCAGTACTTC. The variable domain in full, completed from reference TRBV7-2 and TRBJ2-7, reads GAGVSQSPSNKVTEKGKDVELRCDPISGHTALYWYRQSLGQGLEFLIYFQGNSAPDKSGLPSDRFSAERTGGSVSTLTIQRTQQEDSAVYLCASSLVGQAYEQYFGPGTRLTVT.

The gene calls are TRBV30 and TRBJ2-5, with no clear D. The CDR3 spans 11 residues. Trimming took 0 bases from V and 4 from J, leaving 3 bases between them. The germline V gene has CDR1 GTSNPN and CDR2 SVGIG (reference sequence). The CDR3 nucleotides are TGTGCCTGGAGTGTACTAGAGACCCAGTACTTC. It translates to CAWSVLETQYF. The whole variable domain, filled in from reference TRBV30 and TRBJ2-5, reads SQTIHQWPATLVQPVGSPLSLECTVEGTSNPNLYWYRQAAGRGLQLLFYSVGIGQISSEVPQNLSASRPQDRQFILSSKKLLLSDSGFYLCAWSVLETQYFGPGTRLLVL.

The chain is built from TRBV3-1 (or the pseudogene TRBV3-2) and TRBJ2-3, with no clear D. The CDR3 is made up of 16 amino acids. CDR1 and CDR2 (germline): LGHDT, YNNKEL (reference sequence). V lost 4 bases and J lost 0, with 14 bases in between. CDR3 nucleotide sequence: TGTGCCAGCAGCCCTTTTGGTAGTACCAGCACAGATACGCAGTATTTT. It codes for CASSPFGSTSTDTQYF.

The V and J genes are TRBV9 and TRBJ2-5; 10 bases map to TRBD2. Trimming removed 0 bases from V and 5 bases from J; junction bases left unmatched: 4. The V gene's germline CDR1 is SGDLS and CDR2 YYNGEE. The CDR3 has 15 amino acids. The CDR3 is CASSVASGGAETQYF. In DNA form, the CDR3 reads TGTGCCAGCAGCGTAGCCAGCGGGGGGGCCGAGACCCAGTACTTC.

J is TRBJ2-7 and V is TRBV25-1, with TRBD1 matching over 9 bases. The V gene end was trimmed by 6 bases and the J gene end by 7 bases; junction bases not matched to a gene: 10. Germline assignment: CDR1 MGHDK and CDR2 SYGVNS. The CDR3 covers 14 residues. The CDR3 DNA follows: TGTGCCAGCAGGGGGGCCGGGACAGGGCTAGAGCAGTACTTC. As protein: CASRGAGTGLEQYF.

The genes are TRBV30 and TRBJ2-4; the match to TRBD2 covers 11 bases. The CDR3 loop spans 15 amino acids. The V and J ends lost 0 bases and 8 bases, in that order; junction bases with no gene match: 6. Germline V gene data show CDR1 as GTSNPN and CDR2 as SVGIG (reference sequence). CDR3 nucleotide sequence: TGTGCCTGGAGTGTACTAGCGGGGGTCGGGGACATTCAGTACTTC. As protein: CAWSVLAGVGDIQYF.

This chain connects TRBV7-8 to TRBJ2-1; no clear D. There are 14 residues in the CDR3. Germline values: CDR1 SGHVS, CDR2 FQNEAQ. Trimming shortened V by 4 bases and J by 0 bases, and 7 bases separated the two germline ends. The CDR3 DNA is TGTGCCAGCAGCTCAGCCCGCTCCTACAATGAGCAGTTCTTC. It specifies CASSSARSYNEQFF. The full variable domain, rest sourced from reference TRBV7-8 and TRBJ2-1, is GAGVSQSPRYKVAKRGQDVALRCDPISGHVSLFWYQQALGQGPEFLTYFQNEAQLDKSGLPSDRFFAERPEGSVSTLKIQRTQQEDSAVYLCASSSARSYNEQFFGPGTRLTVL.

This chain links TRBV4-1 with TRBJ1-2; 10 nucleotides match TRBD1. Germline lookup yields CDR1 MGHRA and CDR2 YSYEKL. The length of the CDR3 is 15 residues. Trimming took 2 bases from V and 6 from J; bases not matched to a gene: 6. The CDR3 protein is CASSQNWGTGDGYTF. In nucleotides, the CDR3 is TGCGCCAGCAGCCAAAACTGGGGGACAGGGGATGGCTACACCTTC.

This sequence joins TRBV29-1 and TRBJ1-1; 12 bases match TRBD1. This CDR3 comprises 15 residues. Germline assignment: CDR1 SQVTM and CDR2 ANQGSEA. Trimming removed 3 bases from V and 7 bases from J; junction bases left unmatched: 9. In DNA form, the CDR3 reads TGCAGCGTTGATGCCGGGACAGGGGGCTTGGTTGAAGCTTTCTTT. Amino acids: CSVDAGTGGLVEAFF.

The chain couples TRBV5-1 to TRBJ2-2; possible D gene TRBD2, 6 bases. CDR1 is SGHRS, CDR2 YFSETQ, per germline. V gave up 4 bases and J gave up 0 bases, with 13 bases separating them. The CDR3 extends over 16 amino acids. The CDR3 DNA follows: TGCGCCAGCAGCCCGGGAGCGACACCGAACACCGGGGAGCTGTTTTTT. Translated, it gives CASSPGATPNTGELFF.

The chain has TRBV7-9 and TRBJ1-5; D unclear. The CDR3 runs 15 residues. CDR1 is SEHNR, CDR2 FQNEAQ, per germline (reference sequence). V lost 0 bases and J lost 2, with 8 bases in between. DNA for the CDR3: TGTGCCAGCAGCTTAGCCCCGGGTGGCAATCAGCCCCAGCATTTT. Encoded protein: CASSLAPGGNQPQHF.

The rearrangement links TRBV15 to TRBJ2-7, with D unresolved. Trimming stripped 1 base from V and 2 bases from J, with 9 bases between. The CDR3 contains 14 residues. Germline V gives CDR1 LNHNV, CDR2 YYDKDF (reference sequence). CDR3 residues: CATSRGDKPYEQYF. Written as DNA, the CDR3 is TGTGCCACCAGCAGAGGCGACAAACCCTACGAGCAGTACTTC.

CDR3 protein: CASSTLSGGSSYEQYF. The CDR3 DNA reads TGTGCCAGCAGCACTTTGTCCGGGGGGAGCTCCTACGAGCAGTACTTC. This chain connects TRBV28 to TRBJ2-7; TRBD2 matches at 7 bases. This CDR3 has 16 residues. CDR1 and CDR2 from the germline V gene are MDHEN and SYDVKM. The V and J ends lost 6 bases and 0 bases, in that order; junction bases with no gene match: 11.

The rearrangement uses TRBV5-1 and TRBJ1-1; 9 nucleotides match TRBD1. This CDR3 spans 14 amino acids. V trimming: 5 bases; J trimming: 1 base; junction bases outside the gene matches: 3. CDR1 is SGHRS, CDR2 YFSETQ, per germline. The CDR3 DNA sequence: TGCGCCAGCAGACGGGACAGGGCGAACACTGAAGCTTTCTTT. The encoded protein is CASRRDRANTEAFF. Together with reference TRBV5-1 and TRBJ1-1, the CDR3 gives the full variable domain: KAGVTQTPRYLIKTRGQQVTLSCSPISGHRSVSWYQQTPGQGLQFLFEYFSETQRNKGNFPGRFSGRQFSNSRSEMNVSTLELGDSALYLCASRRDRANTEAFFGQGTRLTVV.

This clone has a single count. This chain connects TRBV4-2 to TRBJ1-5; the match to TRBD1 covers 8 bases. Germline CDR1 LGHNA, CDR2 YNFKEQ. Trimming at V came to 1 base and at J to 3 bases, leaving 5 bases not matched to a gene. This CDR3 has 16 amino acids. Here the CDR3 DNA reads TGTGCCAGCAGCCAAGTTCAGGGGGCGGTCAATCAGCCCCAGCATTTT. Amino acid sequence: CASSQVQGAVNQPQHF.